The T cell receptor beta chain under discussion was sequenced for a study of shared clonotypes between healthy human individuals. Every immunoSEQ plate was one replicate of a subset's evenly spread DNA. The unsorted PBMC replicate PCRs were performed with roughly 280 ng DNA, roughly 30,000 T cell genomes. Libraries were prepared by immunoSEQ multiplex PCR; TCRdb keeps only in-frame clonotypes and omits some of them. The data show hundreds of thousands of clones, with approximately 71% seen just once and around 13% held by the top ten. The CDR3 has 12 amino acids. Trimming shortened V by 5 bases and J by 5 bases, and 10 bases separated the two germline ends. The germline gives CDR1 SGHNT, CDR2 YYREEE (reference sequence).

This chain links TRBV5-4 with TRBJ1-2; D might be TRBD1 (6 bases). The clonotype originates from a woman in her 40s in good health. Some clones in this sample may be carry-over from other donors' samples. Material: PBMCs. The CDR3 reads CASSAGAYGYTF. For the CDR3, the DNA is TGTGCCAGCAGTGCAGGGGCATATGGCTACACCTTC.